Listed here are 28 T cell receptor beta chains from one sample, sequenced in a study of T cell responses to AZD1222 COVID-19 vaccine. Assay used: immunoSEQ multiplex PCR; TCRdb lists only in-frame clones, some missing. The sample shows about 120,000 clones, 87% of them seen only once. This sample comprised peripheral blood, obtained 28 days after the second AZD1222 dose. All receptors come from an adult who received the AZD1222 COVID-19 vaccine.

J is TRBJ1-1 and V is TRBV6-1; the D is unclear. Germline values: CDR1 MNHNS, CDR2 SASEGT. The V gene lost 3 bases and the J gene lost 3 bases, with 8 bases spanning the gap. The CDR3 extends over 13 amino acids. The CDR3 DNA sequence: TGTGCCAGCAGTGATAAGGGCCACACTGAAGCTTTCTTT. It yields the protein CASSDKGHTEAFF.

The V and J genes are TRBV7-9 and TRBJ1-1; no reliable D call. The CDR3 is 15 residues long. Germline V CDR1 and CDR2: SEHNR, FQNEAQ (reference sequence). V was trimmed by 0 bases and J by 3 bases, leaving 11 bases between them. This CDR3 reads CASSLAWEGDTEAFF. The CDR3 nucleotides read TGTGCCAGCAGCTTAGCATGGGAGGGAGACACTGAAGCTTTCTTT.

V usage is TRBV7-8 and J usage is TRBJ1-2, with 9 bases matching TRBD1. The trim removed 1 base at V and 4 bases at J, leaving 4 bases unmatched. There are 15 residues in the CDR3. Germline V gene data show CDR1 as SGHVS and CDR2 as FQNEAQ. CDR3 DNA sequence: TGTGCCAGCAGCTTAGTCGACAGGGGGTCCTATGGCTACACCTTC. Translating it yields CASSLVDRGSYGYTF.

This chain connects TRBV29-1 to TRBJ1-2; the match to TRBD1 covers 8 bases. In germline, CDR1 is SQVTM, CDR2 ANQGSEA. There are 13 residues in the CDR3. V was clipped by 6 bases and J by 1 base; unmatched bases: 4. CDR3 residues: CSVPGQGNYGYTF. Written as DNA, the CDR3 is TGCAGCGTCCCCGGACAGGGTAACTATGGCTACACCTTC.

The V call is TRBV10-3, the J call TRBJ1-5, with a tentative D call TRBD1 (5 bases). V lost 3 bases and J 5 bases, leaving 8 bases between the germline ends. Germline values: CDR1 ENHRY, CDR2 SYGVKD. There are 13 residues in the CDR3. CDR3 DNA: TGTGCCATCAGTGACCAGGGATATCAGCCCCAGCATTTT. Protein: CAISDQGYQPQHF.

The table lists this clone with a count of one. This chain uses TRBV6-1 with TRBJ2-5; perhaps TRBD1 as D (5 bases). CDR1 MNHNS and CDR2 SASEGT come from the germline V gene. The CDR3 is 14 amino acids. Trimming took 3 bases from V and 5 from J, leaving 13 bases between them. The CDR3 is CASSDGGAGETQYF. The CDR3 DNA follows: TGTGCCAGCAGTGACGGTGGGGCAGGGGAGACCCAGTACTTC.

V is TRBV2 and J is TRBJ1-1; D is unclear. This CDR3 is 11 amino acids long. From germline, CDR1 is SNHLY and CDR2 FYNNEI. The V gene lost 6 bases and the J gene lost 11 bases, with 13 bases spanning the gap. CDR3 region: CASREGFTAFF. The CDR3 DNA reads TGTGCCAGCAGAGAGGGATTTACGGCTTTCTTT.

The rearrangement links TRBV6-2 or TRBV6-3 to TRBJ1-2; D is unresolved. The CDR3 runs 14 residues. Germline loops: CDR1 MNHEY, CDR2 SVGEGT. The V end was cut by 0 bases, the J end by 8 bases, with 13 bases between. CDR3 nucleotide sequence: TGTGCCAGCAGTTACTCCAGACTCCTACACGGCTACACCTTC. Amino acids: CASSYSRLLHGYTF.

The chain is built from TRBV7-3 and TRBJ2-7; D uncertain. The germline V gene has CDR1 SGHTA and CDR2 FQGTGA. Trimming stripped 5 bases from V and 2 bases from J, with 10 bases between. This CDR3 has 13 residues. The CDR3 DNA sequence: TGTGCCAGCAGCGTAGACGTTACCTACGAGCAGTACTTC. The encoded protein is CASSVDVTYEQYF.

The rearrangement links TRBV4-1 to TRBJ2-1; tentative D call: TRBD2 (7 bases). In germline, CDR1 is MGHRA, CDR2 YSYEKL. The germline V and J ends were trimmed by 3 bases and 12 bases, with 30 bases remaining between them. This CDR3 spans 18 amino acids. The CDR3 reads CASSHRLGAGAPVQMQFF. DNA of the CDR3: TGCGCCAGCAGCCATCGCCTTGGGGCGGGGGCCCCCGTTCAGATGCAGTTCTTC.

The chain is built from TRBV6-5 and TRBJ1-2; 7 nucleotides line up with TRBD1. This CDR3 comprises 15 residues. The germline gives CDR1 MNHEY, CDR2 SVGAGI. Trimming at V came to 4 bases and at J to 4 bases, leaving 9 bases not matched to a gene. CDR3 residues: CASSLSGGLSYGYTF. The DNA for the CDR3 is TGTGCCAGCAGTTTATCAGGGGGTTTAAGCTATGGCTACACCTTC.

In DNA, the CDR3 is TGTGCCAGCTCACCCCCCCGGGGCCAGGGGATGAACACTGAAGCTTTCTTT. It specifies CASSPPRGQGMNTEAFF. The chain uses TRBV18 and TRBJ1-1; the D gene is possibly TRBD1 (6 bases). This CDR3 region has 17 residues. The germline V gene has CDR1 KGHSH and CDR2 LQKENI. V gave up 3 bases and J gave up 0 bases, with 17 bases separating them.

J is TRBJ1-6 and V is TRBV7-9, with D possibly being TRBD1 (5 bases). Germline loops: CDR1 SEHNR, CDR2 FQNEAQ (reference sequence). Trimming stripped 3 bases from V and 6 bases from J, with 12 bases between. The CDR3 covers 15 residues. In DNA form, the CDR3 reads TGTGCCAGCAGCTTCATGGGGGGTTCTAATTCACCCCTCCACTTT. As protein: CASSFMGGSNSPLHF.

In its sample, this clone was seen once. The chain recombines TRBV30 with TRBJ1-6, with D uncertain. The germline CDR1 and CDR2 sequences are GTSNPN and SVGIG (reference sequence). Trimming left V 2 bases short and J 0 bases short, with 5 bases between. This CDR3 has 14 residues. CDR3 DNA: TGTGCCTGGAGTACAAACTCCTATAATTCACCCCTCCACTTT. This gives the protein CAWSTNSYNSPLHF.

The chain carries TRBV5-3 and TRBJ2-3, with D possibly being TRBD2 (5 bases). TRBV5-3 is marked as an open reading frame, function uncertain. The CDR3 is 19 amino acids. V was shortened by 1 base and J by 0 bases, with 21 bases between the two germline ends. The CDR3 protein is CARSLFRDNGVYSTDTQYF. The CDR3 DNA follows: TGTGCCAGAAGCTTGTTCCGCGATAACGGGGTATATAGCACAGATACGCAGTATTTT.

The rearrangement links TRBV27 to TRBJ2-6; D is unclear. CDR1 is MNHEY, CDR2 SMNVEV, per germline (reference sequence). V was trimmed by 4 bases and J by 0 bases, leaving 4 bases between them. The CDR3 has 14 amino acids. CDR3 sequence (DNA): TGTGCCAGCAGTTCCCGCTCTGGGGCCAACGTCCTGACTTTC. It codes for CASSSRSGANVLTF.

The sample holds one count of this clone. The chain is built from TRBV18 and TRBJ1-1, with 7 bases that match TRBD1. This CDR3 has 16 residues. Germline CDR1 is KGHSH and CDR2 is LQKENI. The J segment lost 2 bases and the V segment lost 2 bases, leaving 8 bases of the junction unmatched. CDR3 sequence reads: CASSPGRNRGNTEAFF. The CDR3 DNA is TGTGCCAGCTCACCAGGGAGGAACAGGGGAAACACTGAAGCTTTCTTT.

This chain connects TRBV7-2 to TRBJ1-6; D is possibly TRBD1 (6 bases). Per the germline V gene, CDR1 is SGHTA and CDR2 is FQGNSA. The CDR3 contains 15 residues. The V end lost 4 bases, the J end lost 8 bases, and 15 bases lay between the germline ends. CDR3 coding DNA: TGTGCCAGCAGCTCACAGGGAGGTTTGGATTCACCCCTCCACTTT. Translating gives CASSSQGGLDSPLHF. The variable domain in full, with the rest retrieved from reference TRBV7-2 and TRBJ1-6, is GAGVSQSPSNKVTEKGKDVELRCDPISGHTALYWYRQSLGQGLEFLIYFQGNSAPDKSGLPSDRFSAERTGGSVSTLTIQRTQQEDSAVYLCASSSQGGLDSPLHFGNGTRLTVT.

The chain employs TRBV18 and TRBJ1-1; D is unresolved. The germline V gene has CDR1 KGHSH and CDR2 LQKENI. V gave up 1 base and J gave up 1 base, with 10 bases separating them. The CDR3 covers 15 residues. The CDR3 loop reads CASSPRHEGNTEAFF. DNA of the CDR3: TGTGCCAGCTCACCACGTCATGAGGGGAACACTGAAGCTTTCTTT.

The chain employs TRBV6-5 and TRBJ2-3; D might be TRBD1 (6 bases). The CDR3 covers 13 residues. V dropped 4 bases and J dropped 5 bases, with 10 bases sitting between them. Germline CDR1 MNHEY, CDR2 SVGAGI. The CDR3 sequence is CASSWTAGDTQYF. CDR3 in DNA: TGTGCCAGCAGTTGGACAGCCGGAGATACGCAGTATTTT.

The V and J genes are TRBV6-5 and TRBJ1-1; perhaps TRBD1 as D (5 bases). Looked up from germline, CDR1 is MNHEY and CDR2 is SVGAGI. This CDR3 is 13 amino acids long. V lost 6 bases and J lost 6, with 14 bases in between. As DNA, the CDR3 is TGTGCCAGCAGAACCCCAGGGTACCCTGAAGCTTTCTTT. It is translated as CASRTPGYPEAFF.

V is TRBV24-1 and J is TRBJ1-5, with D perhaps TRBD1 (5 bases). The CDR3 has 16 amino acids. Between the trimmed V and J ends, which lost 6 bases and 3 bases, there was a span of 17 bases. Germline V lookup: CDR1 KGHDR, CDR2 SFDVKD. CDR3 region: CATSPRGDGNNQPQHF. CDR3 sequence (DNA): TGTGCCACCAGTCCTCGGGGGGATGGAAACAATCAGCCCCAGCATTTT.

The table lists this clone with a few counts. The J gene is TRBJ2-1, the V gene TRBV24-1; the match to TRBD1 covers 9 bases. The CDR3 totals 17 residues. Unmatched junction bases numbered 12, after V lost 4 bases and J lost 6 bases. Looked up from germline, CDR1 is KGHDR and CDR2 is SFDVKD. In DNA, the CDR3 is TGTGCCACCAGTGACCCGGGACAGGGACGGTTATTCAATGAGCAGTTCTTC. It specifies CATSDPGQGRLFNEQFF.

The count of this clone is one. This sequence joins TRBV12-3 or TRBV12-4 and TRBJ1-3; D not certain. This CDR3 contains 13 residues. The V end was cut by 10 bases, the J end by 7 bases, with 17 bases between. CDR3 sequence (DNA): TGTGCCAACCTCAGACGTTCAACTAACACCATATATTTT. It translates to CANLRRSTNTIYF.

In DNA, the CDR3 is TGTGCCAGCAGTTCCGGGACAGTTTACGAGCAGTACTTC. Translated: CASSSGTVYEQYF. The chain uses TRBV11-2 and TRBJ2-7, with 7 nucleotides matching TRBD1. Germline assignment: CDR1 SGHAT and CDR2 FQNNGV. The J segment lost 4 bases and the V segment lost 6 bases, leaving 6 bases of the junction unmatched. The CDR3 runs to 13 residues.

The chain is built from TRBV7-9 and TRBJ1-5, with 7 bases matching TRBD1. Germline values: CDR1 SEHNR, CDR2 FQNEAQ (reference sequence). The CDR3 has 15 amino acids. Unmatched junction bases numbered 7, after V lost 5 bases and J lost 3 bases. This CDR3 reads CASSPLGQVNQPQHF. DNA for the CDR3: TGTGCCAGCAGCCCCCTCGGACAGGTCAATCAGCCCCAGCATTTT.

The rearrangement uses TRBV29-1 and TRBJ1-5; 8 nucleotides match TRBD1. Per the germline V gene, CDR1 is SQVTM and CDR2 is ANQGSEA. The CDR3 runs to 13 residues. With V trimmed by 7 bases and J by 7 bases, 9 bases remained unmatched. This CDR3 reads CSALTGVGQPQHF. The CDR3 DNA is TGCAGCGCTCTGACAGGGGTGGGACAGCCCCAGCATTTT.

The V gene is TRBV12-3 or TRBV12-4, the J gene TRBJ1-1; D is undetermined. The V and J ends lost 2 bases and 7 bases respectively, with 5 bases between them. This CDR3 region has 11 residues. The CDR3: CASSLLDEAFF. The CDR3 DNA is TGTGCCAGCAGTTTATTGGATGAAGCTTTCTTT.